This TCR beta chain came from a study of blood T cell repertoires in COVID-19. Per the original methods: Scientists estimated how many nucleated cells there were by amplifying reference gene primers. Produced via immunoSEQ multiplex PCR; TCRdb's table is partial and in-frame only. That table gives V, J and clone size, and the DNA gave D and trimming. The sample lists some 99,000 clones; about 79% were seen once. The length of the CDR3 is 15 residues. Per the germline V gene, CDR1 is MNHEY and CDR2 is SVGAGI. V lost 6 bases, J lost 4 bases, and 8 bases stayed unmatched. The sequence derives from an elderly woman with active or convalescent COVID-19. The specimen was peripheral blood. V usage is TRBV6-5 and J usage is TRBJ1-4, with 7 bases matching TRBD1. The CDR3 DNA follows: TGTGCCAGCAGCCAAAACAGGGGCGTTAATGAAAAACTGTTTTTT. Residues: CASSQNRGVNEKLFF.